This TCR beta chain came from a study of CD8 T cells in Susac syndrome. V dropped 2 bases and J dropped 8 bases, with 13 bases sitting between them. The CDR3 is 14 residues long. Per germline, CDR1 MNHNY and CDR2 SVGAGI (reference sequence). It was with random hexamers that roughly 0.45 to 1 ug RNA was reverse transcribed. Across 54 Vbeta and 13 Jbeta, TCR beta CDR3 was amplified with immunoSEQ multiplex PCR. TCRdb re-called the immunoSEQ multiplex PCR reads through MiXCR, storing one row per CDR3 protein. The top ten hold roughly 0.059% of the sample, which has under 350,000 distinct CDR3 sequences, under 95% seen once.

The sample consisted of CD4+ T cells from PBMCs. The V call is TRBV6-6, the J call TRBJ1-5; the D is unclear. The receptor was derived from a human donor with multiple sclerosis. Here the CDR3 reads CASSYGRGTEPQHF. In nucleotides, the CDR3 is TGTGCCAGCAGTTACGGGAGAGGCACAGAGCCCCAGCATTTT.